These T cell receptor beta chains were read from a single sample in a study of T cells in Graves' hyperthyroidism and ophthalmopathy. One entry per CDR3 protein results from TCRdb running MiXCR on the multiplex PCR reads. The data contain 300,000 to 400,000 distinct CDR3 sequences, about 20% of them singletons. Sequenced: blood. Receptors were obtained from a woman aged 45-60 years with Graves' hyperthyroidism. Each CDR3 is given without its conserved first and last residue. A D gene is named only where the DNA matches it firmly.

d_gene: -
v_gene: TRBV20-1
j_gene: TRBJ2-2
CDR3aa: SADPGSLGTGELF

d_gene: -
v_gene: TRBV20-1
j_gene: TRBJ2-5
CDR3aa: SARARVGIETQY

d_gene: -
v_gene: TRBV11-3
j_gene: TRBJ2-3
CDR3aa: ASTQQNTDTQY

d_gene: TRBD1
v_gene: TRBV5-6
j_gene: TRBJ2-2
CDR3aa: ASSQTGVTGELF

d_gene: TRBD1
v_gene: TRBV6-9
j_gene: TRBJ2-7
CDR3aa: ASSYDRGIYEQY

d_gene: TRBD1
v_gene: TRBV18
j_gene: TRBJ2-3
CDR3aa: ASSPGTGGLTDTQY

d_gene: -
v_gene: TRBV27
j_gene: TRBJ2-3
CDR3aa: ASSLSGVPTDTQY

d_gene: -
v_gene: TRBV18
j_gene: TRBJ1-6
CDR3aa: ASSPQGGENSPLH

d_gene: -
v_gene: TRBV9
j_gene: TRBJ2-5
CDR3aa: ASSVRTEETQY

d_gene: TRBD1
v_gene: TRBV7-9
j_gene: TRBJ1-2
CDR3aa: ASSPGGAGVGYT

d_gene: TRBD2
v_gene: TRBV18
j_gene: TRBJ2-2
CDR3aa: ASSPRRLAGLAGELF

d_gene: -
v_gene: TRBV20-1
j_gene: TRBJ2-7
CDR3aa: SAIPVPPGEQY

d_gene: -
v_gene: TRBV11-3
j_gene: TRBJ2-7
CDR3aa: ASSPRADYEQY